A selection of T cell receptor beta chains follows, all from one sample in a study of blood T cell repertoires in COVID-19. Assay: immunoSEQ multiplex PCR; the TCRdb copy retains only in-frame clones and omits some. The table has around 26,000 clones, around two thirds seen once; the top ten hold roughly 7.2%. Sequenced input: peripheral blood. The receptors here all came from a man between 60 and 70 years old with active or convalescent COVID-19. CDR3s include the opening cysteine and the closing phenylalanine or tryptophan. Not every row has a clone size; where given, it reads once, few, many or a size class.

size: .
V: TRBV12-5
J: TRBJ1-3
CDR3: CASVPNPRRDRNTIYF

size: .
V: TRBV7-8
J: TRBJ1-1
CDR3: CASSSDRGANTEAFF

size: .
V: TRBV21-1
J: TRBJ2-7
CDR3: CASSKGRQAYEQYF

size: once
V: TRBV9
J: TRBJ2-1
CDR3: CASSLGTSGYGANEQFF

size: .
V: TRBV9
J: TRBJ1-5
CDR3: CASSVDGTGGNQPQHF

size: .
V: TRBV9
J: TRBJ2-7
CDR3: CASSVGQLYYEQYF

size: .
V: TRBV27
J: TRBJ1-1
CDR3: CASTWDRAAPEAFF

size: few
V: TRBV4-1
J: TRBJ1-2
CDR3: CASSQDPGLNYGYTF

size: .
V: TRBV5-5
J: TRBJ2-7
CDR3: CASSLVGTSGTYEQYF

size: .
V: TRBV3-1/TRBV3-2
J: TRBJ1-2
CDR3: CASSQRAGDGYTF

size: .
V: TRBV4-2
J: TRBJ1-6
CDR3: CASSQGTGGSSPLHF

size: .
V: TRBV3-1/TRBV3-2
J: TRBJ2-5
CDR3: CASSPDMGLSQETQYF

size: .
V: TRBV2
J: TRBJ2-5
CDR3: CASSETSGYQETQYF

size: few
V: TRBV28
J: TRBJ1-1
CDR3: CASSSQGGWMGTEAFF